The TCR beta chain under discussion was sequenced for a study of T cell repertoires in cytomegalovirus infection. Looking at the study overall: Public signatures in TCR beta pointed to CMV infection and matching HLA type. Study observations and caveats: Pooled public TCR beta family frequency picked out CMV carriers with the relevant HLA. HLA-C-restricted CMV-specific TCR beta clonotypes were dominant in the ex vivo response.

This clonotype came up once. Its antigen is unidentified. TCRdb reprocessed the reads with MiXCR, giving one entry per CDR3 protein. The sample holds under 300,000 distinct CDR3 sequences; roughly an eighth are singletons and the top ten take 1.5% to 2%. The CDR3 length is 12 residues. CDR1 and CDR2 from the germline V gene are DFQATT and SNEGSKA (reference sequence). Trimming stripped 1 base from V and 5 bases from J, with 8 bases between. The specimen sequenced was PBMCs. This TCR was recovered from a human donor in good health (CMV status not recorded). Some clones in this sample may be carry-over from other donors' samples. V is TRBV20-1 and J is TRBJ2-5; no clear D gene. The DNA of the CDR3 is TGCAGTGCTAGAGCGTTCGGCGAGACCCAGTACTTC. It encodes CSARAFGETQYF.